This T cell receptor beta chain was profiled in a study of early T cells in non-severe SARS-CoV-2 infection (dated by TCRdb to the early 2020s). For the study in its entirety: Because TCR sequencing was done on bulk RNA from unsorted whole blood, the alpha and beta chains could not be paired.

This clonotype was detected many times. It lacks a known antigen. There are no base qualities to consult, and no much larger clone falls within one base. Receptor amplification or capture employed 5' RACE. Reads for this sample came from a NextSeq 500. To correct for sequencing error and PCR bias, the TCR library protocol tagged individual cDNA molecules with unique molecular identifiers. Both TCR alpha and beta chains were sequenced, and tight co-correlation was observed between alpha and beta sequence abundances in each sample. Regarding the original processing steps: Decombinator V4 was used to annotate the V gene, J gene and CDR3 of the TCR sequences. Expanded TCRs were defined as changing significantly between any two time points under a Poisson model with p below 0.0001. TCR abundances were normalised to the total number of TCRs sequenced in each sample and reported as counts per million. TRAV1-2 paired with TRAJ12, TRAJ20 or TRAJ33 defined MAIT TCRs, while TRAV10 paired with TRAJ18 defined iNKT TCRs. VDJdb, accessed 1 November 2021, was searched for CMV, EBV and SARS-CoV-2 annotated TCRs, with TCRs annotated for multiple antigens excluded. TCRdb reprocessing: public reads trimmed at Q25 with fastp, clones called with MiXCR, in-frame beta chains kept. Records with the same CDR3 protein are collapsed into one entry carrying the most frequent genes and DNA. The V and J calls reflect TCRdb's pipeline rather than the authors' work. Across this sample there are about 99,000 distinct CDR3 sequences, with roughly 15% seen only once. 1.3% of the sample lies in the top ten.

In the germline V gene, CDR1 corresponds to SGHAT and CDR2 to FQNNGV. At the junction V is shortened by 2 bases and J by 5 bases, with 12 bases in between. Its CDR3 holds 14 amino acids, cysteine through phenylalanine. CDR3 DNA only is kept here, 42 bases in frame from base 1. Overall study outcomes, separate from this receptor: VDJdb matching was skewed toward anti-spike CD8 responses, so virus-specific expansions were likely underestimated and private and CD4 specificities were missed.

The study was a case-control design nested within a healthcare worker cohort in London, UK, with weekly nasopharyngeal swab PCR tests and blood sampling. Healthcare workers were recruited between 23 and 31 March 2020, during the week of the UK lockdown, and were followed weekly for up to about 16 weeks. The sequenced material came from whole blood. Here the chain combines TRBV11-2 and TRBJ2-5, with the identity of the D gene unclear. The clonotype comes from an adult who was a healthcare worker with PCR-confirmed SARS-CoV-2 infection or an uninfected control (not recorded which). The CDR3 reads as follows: CASSLMVVRETQYF. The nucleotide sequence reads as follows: TGTGCCAGCAGCTTAATGGTAGTCCGCGAGACCCAGTACTTC. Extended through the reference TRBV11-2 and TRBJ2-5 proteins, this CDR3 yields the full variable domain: EAGVAQSPRYKIIEKRQSVAFWCNPISGHATLYWYQQILGQGPKLLIQFQNNGVVDDSQLPKDRFSAERLKGVDSTLKIQPAKLEDSAVYLCASSLMVVRETQYFGPGTRLLVL.